This T cell receptor beta chain came from a study of blood T cell repertoires in COVID-19. Study-level background: The cDNA or gDNA used as material had been derived from T cells, B-cell-depleted T cells, or PBMCs.

This CDR3 is built from 17 residues. Germline values: CDR1 SGHTA, CDR2 FQGNSA. The ends lost 5 bases at V and 5 bases at J; junction bases unmatched: 16. There are a few counts of this clone. Per the study methods: Amplification from reference gene primers served as the basis for estimated nucleated cell counts. TCRdb keeps only in-frame clones here, not all; method: immunoSEQ multiplex PCR. V, J and clone size are those of that table, while D and trimming were read from the DNA. The sample consists of 250,000 to 300,000 clones, over 75% of them appearing once. This chain links TRBV7-2 with TRBJ1-2, with TRBD1 matching 8 bases. The sequenced sample consisted of peripheral blood. The clonotype was recovered from a woman aged 55-70 years with acute or convalescent COVID-19. DNA of the CDR3: TGTGCCAGCAGCCAAGATTTAATCGGACAGGGCGAATATGGCTACACCTTC. As protein: CASSQDLIGQGEYGYTF. Filled out from reference TRBV7-2 and TRBJ1-2, the complete variable domain reads GAGVSQSPSNKVTEKGKDVELRCDPISGHTALYWYRQSLGQGLEFLIYFQGNSAPDKSGLPSDRFSAERTGGSVSTLTIQRTQQEDSAVYLCASSQDLIGQGEYGYTFGSGTRLTVV.